This T cell receptor beta chain was profiled in a study of T cell repertoires in cytomegalovirus infection. The CDR3 is made up of 14 amino acids. Germline CDR1 is LNHDA and CDR2 is SQIVND (reference sequence). Trimming removed 1 base from V and 3 bases from J, with 10 bases in between. MiXCR, run by TCRdb on the reads, gives a single entry per CDR3 protein. The sample includes 380,000 or so distinct CDR3 sequences, roughly 34% seen only once; the top ten take 13%. Note on this clonotype: The antigen is unknown.

The material sequenced was cultured PBMCs, taken from culture after CMV antigen stimulation. The gene calls are TRBV19 and TRBJ2-7; possibly TRBD1 for D (5 bases). The TCR originated in a human donor in good health (CMV status not recorded). Some clones in this sample may be carry-over from other donors' samples. This CDR3 is CASSIAGRVYEQYF. In DNA form, the CDR3 reads TGTGCCAGTAGTATAGCCGGCAGGGTCTACGAGCAGTACTTC.